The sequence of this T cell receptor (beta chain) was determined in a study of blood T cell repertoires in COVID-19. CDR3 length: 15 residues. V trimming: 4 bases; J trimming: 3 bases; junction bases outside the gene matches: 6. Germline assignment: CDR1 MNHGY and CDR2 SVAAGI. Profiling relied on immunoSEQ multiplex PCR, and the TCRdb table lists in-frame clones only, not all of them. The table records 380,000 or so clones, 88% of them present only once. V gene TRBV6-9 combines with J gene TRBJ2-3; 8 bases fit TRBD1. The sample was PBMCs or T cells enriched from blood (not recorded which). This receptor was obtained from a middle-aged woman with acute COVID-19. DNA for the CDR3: TGTGCCAGCAGTTCCCGGACAGGGAAGACAGATACGCAGTATTTT. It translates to CASSSRTGKTDTQYF.